The 5 T cell receptor beta chains in this list originate from one sample, sequenced in a study of radiotherapy plus CTLA-4 blockade in lung cancer. Profiling relied on immunoSEQ multiplex PCR, and the TCRdb table lists in-frame clones only, not all of them. The sample carries 110,000 or so clones, about 83% recorded once. Specimen: peripheral blood, collected from a patient treated with radiotherapy plus ipilimumab. These receptors all stem from a human donor with non-small cell lung cancer who had a partial response to radiotherapy plus ipilimumab.

The table lists this clone with a few counts. V is TRBV12-5 and J is TRBJ1-1; D is ambiguous. Germline V gene sequence: CDR1 LGHNT, CDR2 FRNRAP. V was pared by 7 bases and J by 2 bases, with 11 bases between. This CDR3 has 13 amino acids. CDR3 region: CASARTRNTEAFF. For the CDR3, the DNA is TGTGCTAGTGCCCGCACAAGAAACACTGAAGCTTTCTTT.

This clone has only a few counts. This chain connects TRBV7-8 to TRBJ1-3; D is undetermined. CDR3 length: 14 amino acids. Germline CDR1 is SGHVS and CDR2 is FQNEAQ. Trimming stripped 1 base from V and 0 bases from J, with 4 bases between. The chain's CDR3 is CASSLEPSGNTIYF. The CDR3 nucleotides read TGTGCCAGCAGCTTAGAGCCCTCTGGAAACACCATATATTTT.

The chain recombines TRBV6-5 with TRBJ2-1, with D uncertain. Germline V lookup: CDR1 MNHEY, CDR2 SVGAGI. The germline V and J ends were trimmed by 6 bases and 9 bases, with 9 bases remaining between them. This CDR3 is 11 amino acids long. The CDR3 here is CASRTGSEQFF. The CDR3 DNA is TGTGCCAGCAGAACCGGGTCTGAGCAGTTCTTC.

The chain has TRBV2 and TRBJ1-2; 9 positions agree with TRBD1. V dropped 6 bases and J dropped 8; count of bases not matched to a gene: 4. This CDR3 is 12 amino acids long. The germline CDR1 and CDR2 sequences are SNHLY and FYNNEI. CDR3 in amino acids: CASRGDRDGYTF. The CDR3 bases are TGTGCCAGCAGGGGGGACAGGGACGGCTACACCTTC.

V and J are TRBV7-9 and TRBJ2-1; D ambiguous. The CDR3 has 13 amino acids. The V gene lost 1 base and the J gene lost 8 bases, with 9 bases spanning the gap. From germline, CDR1 is SEHNR and CDR2 FQNEAQ (reference sequence). DNA for the CDR3: TGTGCCAGCAGCTTAGATGAGAGGTATGAGCAGTTCTTC. Translated: CASSLDERYEQFF.